Listed here are 27 T cell receptor beta chains from one sample, sequenced in a study of cytomegalovirus exposure and HLA in healthy donors. Use of 60 Vbeta and 13 Jbeta primers characterized the PCR. Clones were sequenced by immunoSEQ multiplex PCR, and TCRdb holds only the in-frame ones, with some missing. The sample yields roughly 130,000 clones, around three quarters seen once. The sample consisted of PBMCs. These receptors originate from a male donor in good health and CMV-seronegative.

With respect to this clone: Additional DNA sequences in this sample encode the identical CDR3. V is TRBV6-5 and J is TRBJ2-7; 7 positions agree with TRBD1. This CDR3 has 11 amino acids. The germline V gene has CDR1 MNHEY and CDR2 SVGAGI. V lost 8 bases and J lost 3; bases outside the gene matches: 1. Here the CDR3 reads CASRDSYEQYF. The CDR3 DNA follows: TGTGCCAGCCGGGACAGCTACGAGCAGTACTTC.

Points on this clone: The same CDR3 can be traced to other DNA sequences in this sample. V usage is TRBV7-2 and J usage is TRBJ2-5; TRBD1 agrees at 8 bases. Germline values: CDR1 SGHTA, CDR2 FQGNSA. V trimming: 6 bases; J trimming: 1 base; junction bases outside the gene matches: 16. The length of the CDR3 is 18 residues. As DNA, the CDR3 is TGTGCCAGCAGTCCAGCCGTGTTAGGACAGGGACCCCAAGAGACCCAGTACTTC. Translated: CASSPAVLGQGPQETQYF.

The chain links TRBV6-6 to TRBJ1-2; D unclear. Germline CDR1 MNHNY, CDR2 SVGAGI (reference sequence). CDR3 length: 13 amino acids. Trimming took off 2 bases at V and 2 bases at J, with 6 bases between the two ends. CDR3 nucleotides: TGTGCCAGCAGTTACGGCCAGAACTATGGCTACACCTTC. It is translated as CASSYGQNYGYTF.

The chain has TRBV25-1 and TRBJ2-2; a possible D gene is TRBD2 (5 bases). This CDR3 spans 14 amino acids. V lost 5 bases and J lost 0, with 7 bases in between. Germline CDR1 is MGHDK and CDR2 is SYGVNS. The CDR3 DNA reads TGTGCCAGCAGTACGGGAACGAACACCGGGGAGCTGTTTTTT. Encoded protein: CASSTGTNTGELFF.

This clone was detected a few times. V is TRBV6-6 and J is TRBJ2-3; D is unclear. V lost 3 bases to trimming and J lost 0 bases, with 10 bases between them. The germline V gene has CDR1 MNHNY and CDR2 SVGAGI (reference sequence). The CDR3 loop spans 15 amino acids. CDR3 sequence reads: CASSYFRPSTDTQYF. For the CDR3, the DNA is TGTGCCAGCAGTTATTTCAGGCCTAGCACAGATACGCAGTATTTT.

The chain carries TRBV28 and TRBJ1-4, with TRBD1 matching over 8 bases. CDR1 MDHEN and CDR2 SYDVKM come from the germline V gene. CDR3 length equals 16 residues. The ends lost 6 bases at V and 8 bases at J; junction bases unmatched: 14. The DNA of the CDR3 is TGTGCCAGCAGAAAACTCAGGGCAGGGACAGGCGAAAAACTGTTTTTT. Translation: CASRKLRAGTGEKLFF.

This clone was observed a few times. The rearrangement links TRBV7-2 to TRBJ1-2; 7 nucleotides agree with TRBD1. This CDR3 is built from 15 residues. Germline V CDR1 and CDR2: SGHTA, FQGNSA. V was pared by 4 bases and J by 6 bases, with 11 bases of the junction left unmatched. The CDR3 sequence: CASSSDYRGTNGYTF. DNA of the CDR3: TGTGCCAGCAGCTCGGACTACAGGGGAACGAATGGCTACACCTTC.

The chain is built from TRBV5-4 and TRBJ1-2; D is possibly TRBD1 (5 bases). V lost 4 bases and J lost 4, with 17 bases in between. The V gene's germline CDR1 is SGHNT and CDR2 YYREEE (reference sequence). The CDR3 has 15 amino acids. This chain's CDR3 is CASSRRPGVVYGYTF. The CDR3 DNA follows: TGTGCCAGCAGCCGTCGACCGGGGGTGGTCTATGGCTACACCTTC.

The chain uses TRBV18 and TRBJ1-1; 10 bases are a match to TRBD1. Germline assignment: CDR1 KGHSH and CDR2 LQKENI. The trim removed 2 bases at V and 4 bases at J, leaving 7 bases unmatched. This CDR3 is built from 16 residues. CDR3 region: CASSPGTGVIGTEAFF. In nucleotides, the CDR3 is TGTGCCAGCTCACCAGGGACAGGGGTAATCGGCACTGAAGCTTTCTTT.

V gene TRBV14 combines with J gene TRBJ2-2; 9 bases are a match to TRBD2. The ends lost 2 bases at V and 6 bases at J; junction bases unmatched: 1. CDR1 is SGHDN, CDR2 FVKESK, per germline. The CDR3 has 14 amino acids. The CDR3, as DNA: TGTGCCAGCAGCCAACCTAGCGGGGCCGGGGAGCTGTTTTTT. Translating gives CASSQPSGAGELFF.

The rearrangement joins TRBV4-1 to TRBJ2-7; TRBD2 matches at 9 bases. J lost 6 bases, V lost 4 bases, and 13 bases had no gene match. The germline V gene has CDR1 MGHRA and CDR2 YSYEKL. The CDR3 is 16 amino acids. The CDR3 DNA is TGCGCCAGCAGCCGACAACTTAGCGGGAGATTTGTCGAGCAGTACTTC. Protein sequence: CASSRQLSGRFVEQYF.

This clone was recorded only once. The rearrangement uses TRBV6-5 and TRBJ1-1; D gene ambiguous. The CDR3 sequence is 12 residues long. The germline V gene has CDR1 MNHEY and CDR2 SVGAGI. V was trimmed by 2 bases and J by 3 bases, leaving 4 bases between them. DNA of the CDR3: TGTGCCAGCAGTTACCTAGACACTGAAGCTTTCTTT. Protein product: CASSYLDTEAFF.

V and J are TRBV5-1 and TRBJ2-5; D might be TRBD2 (6 bases). V dropped 2 bases and J dropped 5 bases, with 7 bases sitting between them. The length of the CDR3 is 12 residues. Germline V gene data show CDR1 as SGHRS and CDR2 as YFSETQ. CDR3 in amino acids: CASSFGGETQYF. Here the CDR3 DNA reads TGCGCCAGCAGCTTTGGGGGGGAGACCCAGTACTTC.

This clone has a handful of counts. The junction shows a germline mismatch at one end, possibly a read error. This sample includes further DNA sequences coding for the same CDR3. The chain links TRBV9 to TRBJ1-1; D gene unclear. The CDR3 runs to 13 residues. Germline assignment: CDR1 SGDLS and CDR2 YYNGEE. The CDR3 protein is CASSVSWNTEAFF. The CDR3 DNA reads as TGCGCCAGCAGCGTTTCATGGAACACTGAAGCTTTCTTT. Full variable domain (missing parts from reference TRBV9 and TRBJ1-1): DSGVTQTPKHLITATGQRVTLRCSPRSGDLSVYWYQQSLDQGLQFLIQYYNGEERAKGNILERFSAQQFPDLHSELNLSSLELGDSALYFCASSVSWNTEAFFGQGTRLTVV.

In its sample, this clone was seen a few times. The chain links TRBV5-5 to TRBJ2-1; weak D call: TRBD2 (5 bases). V shed 1 base and J shed 7 bases, with 15 bases lying between them. The germline CDR1 and CDR2 sequences are SGHKS and YYEKEE (reference sequence). The CDR3 is made up of 15 amino acids. CDR3 bases: TGTGCCAGCAGCTTGTTTCCGGGAAGTAGGAATGAGCAGTTCTTC. Protein: CASSLFPGSRNEQFF.

The chain uses TRBV27 and TRBJ2-3, with 7 bases that match TRBD2. CDR1 MNHEY and CDR2 SMNVEV come from the germline V gene (reference sequence). The CDR3 runs to 14 residues. The V and J ends lost 5 bases and 1 base, in that order; junction bases with no gene match: 3. Written as DNA, the CDR3 is TGTGCCAGCAGTCTTGCGGGAGGCACAGATACGCAGTATTTT. Translating it yields CASSLAGGTDTQYF.

This clone appeared once. This rearrangement joins TRBV7-2 to TRBJ1-5, with D possibly being TRBD1 (5 bases). Germline CDR1 reads SGHTA; CDR2 reads FQGNSA. The V gene lost 1 base and the J gene lost 2 bases, with 12 bases spanning the gap. There are 16 residues in the CDR3. Here the CDR3 DNA reads TGTGCCAGCAGCTTAGAGCCAGGGCCGGGCAATCAGCCCCAGCATTTT. Protein: CASSLEPGPGNQPQHF.

This clone has only one observation. V usage is TRBV27 and J usage is TRBJ1-2; D remains ambiguous. Trimming took off 7 bases at V and 1 base at J, with 4 bases between the two ends. The CDR3 length is 11 residues. The germline gives CDR1 MNHEY, CDR2 SMNVEV (reference sequence). The CDR3 region is CASILNYGYTF. CDR3 nucleotide sequence: TGTGCCAGCATCCTTAACTATGGCTACACCTTC.

This chain joins TRBV5-4 and TRBJ1-3; D possibly corresponds to TRBD1 (6 bases). Looked up from germline, CDR1 is SGHNT and CDR2 is YYREEE (reference sequence). V lost 0 bases and J 2 bases, leaving 9 bases between the germline ends. CDR3 size: 15 residues. CDR3 in amino acids: CASSLDAGAGNTIYF. The CDR3 nucleotides read TGTGCCAGCAGCTTGGATGCAGGGGCTGGAAACACCATATATTTT.

This clone was observed a handful of times. CDR3 amino acids: CASSLWGGAKNIQYF. The CDR3 DNA is TGCGCCAGCAGCTTGTGGGGGGGGGCCAAAAACATTCAGTACTTC. V gene TRBV5-1 combines with J gene TRBJ2-4; 7 bases match TRBD2. With V trimmed by 1 base and J by 1 base, 2 bases remained unmatched. CDR1 is SGHRS, CDR2 YFSETQ, per germline. The CDR3 covers 15 residues.

The chain uses TRBV9 and TRBJ2-2; 7 bases are a match to TRBD1. Germline V gene lookup returns CDR1 SGDLS and CDR2 YYNGEE. The J segment lost 5 bases and the V segment lost 0 bases, leaving 4 bases of the junction unmatched. The length of the CDR3 is 15 residues. The CDR3 loop is CASSVEGGETGELFF. DNA of the CDR3: TGTGCCAGCAGCGTAGAAGGGGGCGAGACCGGGGAGCTGTTTTTT.

The genes are TRBV6-5 and TRBJ2-5; 14 bases are shared with TRBD2. The CDR3 loop spans 14 amino acids. The junction had 10 bases not matched to a gene; V was cut back by 11 bases and J by 8 bases. Germline loops: CDR1 MNHEY, CDR2 SVGAGI. The CDR3 loop is CASKAGTSGRTQYF. CDR3 in DNA: TGTGCCTCTAAGGCTGGGACTAGCGGGAGAACCCAGTACTTC.

J is TRBJ1-5 and V is TRBV2, with 7 bases identical to TRBD1. With 1 base clipped from V and 0 bases from J, the junction kept 9 bases outside the gene matches. Germline assignment: CDR1 SNHLY and CDR2 FYNNEI. The CDR3 consists of 18 residues. The CDR3 loop reads CASSEEIKGAYSNQPQHF. Written as DNA, the CDR3 is TGTGCCAGCAGTGAAGAAATCAAGGGGGCATATAGCAATCAGCCCCAGCATTTT.

This clone showed up just a few times. The chain links TRBV25-1 to TRBJ1-1; TRBD1 agrees at 7 bases. The germline V gene encodes CDR1 MGHDK and CDR2 SYGVNS. With V trimmed by 3 bases and J by 0 bases, 4 bases remained unmatched. The CDR3 has 15 residues. Here the CDR3 DNA reads TGTGCCAGCAGTGACAGGGGACAGATGAACACTGAAGCTTTCTTT. This encodes CASSDRGQMNTEAFF.

This clone was seen once. The chain combines TRBV4-2 with TRBJ2-7; 8 nucleotides align to TRBD2. J gave up 3 bases and V 2 bases, and 9 bases lay outside the gene matches. The CDR3 has 16 amino acids. Looked up from germline, CDR1 is LGHNA and CDR2 is YNFKEQ. The DNA of the CDR3 is TGTGCCAGCAGCCAATCCGGGGGGGGGCGGTACTACGAGCAGTACTTC. Protein: CASSQSGGGRYYEQYF.

V usage is TRBV6-5 and J usage is TRBJ1-2; D remains unclear. Per the germline V gene, CDR1 is MNHEY and CDR2 is SVGAGI. V lost 2 bases and J 2 bases, leaving 6 bases between the germline ends. The CDR3 consists of 13 residues. The CDR3 here is CASSYEENYGYTF. CDR3 DNA: TGTGCCAGCAGTTACGAGGAAAACTATGGCTACACCTTC.

The chain uses TRBV6-1 and TRBJ1-1, with TRBD1 as a possible D gene (5 bases). The CDR3 sequence is 13 residues long. The ends were cut back, 2 bases at V and 5 bases at J, with 9 bases in the middle. Germline CDR1 and CDR2: MNHNS and SASEGT. This CDR3 reads CASSESGKTEAFF. The CDR3 nucleotides are TGTGCCAGCAGTGAATCAGGGAAAACTGAAGCTTTCTTT.